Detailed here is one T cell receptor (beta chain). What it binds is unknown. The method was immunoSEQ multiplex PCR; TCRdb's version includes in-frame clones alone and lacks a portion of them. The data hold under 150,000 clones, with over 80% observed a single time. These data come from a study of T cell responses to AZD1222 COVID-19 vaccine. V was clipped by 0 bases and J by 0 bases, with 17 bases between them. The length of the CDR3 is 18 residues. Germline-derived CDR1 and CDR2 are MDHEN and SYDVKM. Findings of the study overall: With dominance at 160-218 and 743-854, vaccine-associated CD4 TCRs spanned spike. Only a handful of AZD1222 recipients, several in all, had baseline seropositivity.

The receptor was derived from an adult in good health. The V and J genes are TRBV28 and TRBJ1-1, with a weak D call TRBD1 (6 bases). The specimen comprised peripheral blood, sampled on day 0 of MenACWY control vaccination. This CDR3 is CASSLWMIGQPMNTEAFF. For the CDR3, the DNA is TGTGCCAGCAGTTTATGGATGATCGGACAGCCCATGAACACTGAAGCTTTCTTT. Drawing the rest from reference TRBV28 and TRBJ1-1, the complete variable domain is DVKVTQSSRYLVKRTGEKVFLECVQDMDHENMFWYRQDPGLGLRLIYFSYDVKMKEKGDIPEGYSVSREKKERFSLILESASTNQTSMYLCASSLWMIGQPMNTEAFFGQGTRLTVV.